The 21 T cell receptor beta chains presented below share a single source sample, sequenced in a study of technical replicates of blood from a few donors (dated by TCRdb to 2015 to 2018). Library preparation was by the immunoSEQ multiplex PCR assay. The table was pulled from immuneACCESS by TCRdb, which kept in-frame rearrangements only. Such tables lose some clones; where checked, under half of the loss comes from unresolved V genes, and the rest has no known cause. Within this sample are 60,000 to 90,000 clones, with 95% of them counted one time only. More than 0.2% of the sample is taken by the ten largest. The sequencing input was T cells isolated from PBMCs. All receptors come from a human donor in good health.

The chain uses TRBV5-1 and TRBJ2-1; D perhaps matches TRBD2 (5 bases). Germline CDR1 is SGHRS and CDR2 is YFSETQ. V shed 5 bases and J shed 10 bases, with 22 bases lying between them. CDR3 size: 15 residues. CDR3: CASREGSGALGEQFF. The CDR3 DNA sequence: TGCGCCAGCAGAGAGGGATCCGGCGCTTTAGGAGAGCAGTTCTTC.

The chain employs TRBV9 and TRBJ1-1; D call uncertain. The CDR3 runs to 14 residues. Trimming shortened V by 0 bases and J by 2 bases, and 8 bases separated the two germline ends. Germline CDR1 and CDR2: SGDLS and YYNGEE. The DNA of the CDR3 is TGTGCCAGCAGCGTAGATTCCCCTAACACTGAAGCTTTCTTT. It translates to CASSVDSPNTEAFF. Full variable domain (rest looked up from reference TRBV9 and TRBJ1-1): DSGVTQTPKHLITATGQRVTLRCSPRSGDLSVYWYQQSLDQGLQFLIQYYNGEERAKGNILERFSAQQFPDLHSELNLSSLELGDSALYFCASSVDSPNTEAFFGQGTRLTVV.

This chain links TRBV5-6 with TRBJ2-7; 9 bases line up with TRBD2. With V trimmed by 4 bases and J by 3 bases, 11 bases remained unmatched. The length of the CDR3 is 16 residues. Germline CDR1 and CDR2: SGHDT and YYEEEE. The CDR3 nucleotides read TGTGCCAGCAGCCTCCCGGGAGGACTAGCGAGCTACGAGCAGTACTTC. Protein: CASSLPGGLASYEQYF.

This chain connects TRBV10-1 to TRBJ1-5; 9 bases are a match to TRBD1. CDR3 length: 19 amino acids. The germline V gene has CDR1 WNHNN and CDR2 SYGVQD (reference sequence). V was pared by 6 bases and J by 0 bases, with 15 bases of the junction left unmatched. CDR3: CASSVPQGAGGHSNQPQHF. CDR3 DNA: TGCGCCAGCAGCGTCCCACAGGGGGCAGGGGGGCATAGCAATCAGCCCCAGCATTTT.

This chain connects TRBV25-1 to TRBJ1-6; the D is unclear. The CDR3 contains 13 residues. Germline V CDR1 and CDR2: MGHDK, SYGVNS. The ends were cut back, 4 bases at V and 10 bases at J, with 11 bases in the middle. The CDR3 here is CASSVGSVSPLHF. In DNA, the CDR3 is TGTGCCAGCAGTGTTGGTAGCGTCTCACCCCTCCACTTT.

V gene TRBV11-2 combines with J gene TRBJ2-7; the D gene is possibly TRBD2 (7 bases). Germline V CDR1 and CDR2: SGHAT, FQNNGV. This CDR3 region has 16 residues. Trimming shortened V by 5 bases and J by 5 bases, and 22 bases separated the two germline ends. The CDR3 loop is CASSPYRGGGGDEQYF. CDR3 bases: TGTGCCAGCAGCCCCTACCGAGGCGGGGGCGGCGACGAGCAGTACTTC.

The chain links TRBV28 to TRBJ2-1; D remains ambiguous. The germline gives CDR1 MDHEN, CDR2 SYDVKM. The V end lost 6 bases, the J end lost 8 bases, and 8 bases lay between the germline ends. The CDR3 loop spans 11 amino acids. The CDR3 sequence is CASSLRYEQFF. In DNA form, the CDR3 reads TGTGCCAGCAGCCTAAGATATGAGCAGTTCTTC. The full variable domain, its missing parts supplied by reference TRBV28 and TRBJ2-1, is DVKVTQSSRYLVKRTGEKVFLECVQDMDHENMFWYRQDPGLGLRLIYFSYDVKMKEKGDIPEGYSVSREKKERFSLILESASTNQTSMYLCASSLRYEQFFGPGTRLTVL.

The chain uses TRBV5-1 and TRBJ2-3, with 13 bases that match TRBD2. V lost 4 bases and J lost 7; bases outside the gene matches: 6. Germline CDR1 is SGHRS and CDR2 is YFSETQ. The CDR3 is 15 residues long. Here the CDR3 DNA reads TGCGCCAGCAGCCCTACTAGCGGGAGGGCCAATACGCAGTATTTT. Translated, it gives CASSPTSGRANTQYF.

The chain combines TRBV2 with TRBJ1-1; D perhaps matches TRBD1 (5 bases). The CDR3 consists of 14 residues. V lost 4 bases to trimming and J lost 7 bases, with 16 bases between them. CDR1 and CDR2 from the germline V gene are SNHLY and FYNNEI. The CDR3 nucleotides read TGTGCCAGCAGTGCAGGGTATCTTAGTGGTGAAGCTTTCTTT. The encoded protein is CASSAGYLSGEAFF.

The chain uses TRBV9 and TRBJ2-1; 13 bases map to TRBD2. After removal of 3 bases from V and 1 base from J, the junction contained 4 bases not matched to a gene. The germline V gene has CDR1 SGDLS and CDR2 YYNGEE. The CDR3 loop spans 17 amino acids. CDR3 protein: CASSATSGRGSYNEQFF. The CDR3 nucleotides are TGTGCCAGCAGCGCCACTAGCGGGAGGGGGTCCTACAATGAGCAGTTCTTC.

This sequence joins TRBV25-1 and TRBJ2-7; D ambiguous. This CDR3 contains 14 residues. Trimming left V 1 base short and J 5 bases short, with 12 bases between. The germline V gene has CDR1 MGHDK and CDR2 SYGVNS. CDR3: CASSELGISDEQYF. The CDR3 DNA reads as TGTGCCAGCAGTGAATTGGGCATCAGTGACGAGCAGTACTTC.

The rearrangement joins TRBV4-1 to TRBJ1-2, with 7 bases that match TRBD1. The CDR3 is 18 amino acids. Germline V gene sequence: CDR1 MGHRA, CDR2 YSYEKL. Trimming cost V 1 base and J 0 bases; bases outside gene matches: 11. The CDR3 coding sequence is TGCGCCAGCAGCCAAGTCCTGGCGCGGGACAGAGCTAACTATGGCTACACCTTC. Translating gives CASSQVLARDRANYGYTF.

V and J are TRBV19 and TRBJ2-7; 9 nucleotides align to TRBD2. The CDR3 has 16 residues. J gave up 6 bases and V 9 bases, and 18 bases lay outside the gene matches. Germline V gene sequence: CDR1 LNHDA, CDR2 SQIVND (reference sequence). CDR3 DNA sequence: TGTGCCAGCGCGGGAGGGCCATCGGCAATATCAGGCGAGCAGTACTTC. The encoded protein is CASAGGPSAISGEQYF.

The genes are TRBV6-4 and TRBJ1-1, with a weak D call TRBD1 (6 bases). The V gene's germline CDR1 is MRHNA and CDR2 SNTAGT. The V gene lost 0 bases and the J gene lost 3 bases, with 20 bases spanning the gap. The CDR3 spans 18 residues. CDR3 sequence (DNA): TGTGCCAGCAGTGACTCGATAAGGGGGACCTTTGGGTACACTGAAGCTTTCTTT. Its protein is CASSDSIRGTFGYTEAFF.

The chain employs TRBV1 and TRBJ2-7; the table's D gene call, TRBD2, was not cross checked with the DNA. TRBV1 is listed as a pseudogene. The CDR3 has 13 amino acids. The CDR3 spells CTTELTSGSVQYF. CDR3 bases: TGCACCACCGAATTGACTAGCGGGAGTGTGCAGTACTTC.

The V gene is TRBV19, the J gene TRBJ2-7; 7 bases agree with TRBD1. The CDR3 sequence is 13 residues long. The junction had 9 bases not matched to a gene; V was cut back by 11 bases and J by 2 bases. Germline CDR1 reads LNHDA; CDR2 reads SQIVND (reference sequence). The CDR3 nucleotides are TGTGCCTTTAGGGGGCGCCGAACCTACGAGCAGTACTTC. Amino acid sequence: CAFRGRRTYEQYF.

The chain carries TRBV5-1 and TRBJ1-1; D is unclear. The germline V and J ends were trimmed by 3 bases and 1 base, with 10 bases remaining between them. Germline V gene lookup returns CDR1 SGHRS and CDR2 YFSETQ. The CDR3 loop spans 14 amino acids. CDR3 bases: TGCGCCAGCAGCTGGAGGGATCGGAACACTGAAGCTTTCTTT. It codes for CASSWRDRNTEAFF. The full variable domain, in which reference TRBV5-1 and TRBJ1-1 provide the parts outside the CDR3, is KAGVTQTPRYLIKTRGQQVTLSCSPISGHRSVSWYQQTPGQGLQFLFEYFSETQRNKGNFPGRFSGRQFSNSRSEMNVSTLELGDSALYLCASSWRDRNTEAFFGQGTRLTVV.

The rearrangement links TRBV20-1 to TRBJ1-2, with 7 bases lining up with TRBD1. The CDR3 is 11 amino acids. Germline V gives CDR1 DFQATT, CDR2 SNEGSKA (reference sequence). The V gene end was trimmed by 5 bases and the J gene end by 4 bases; junction bases not matched to a gene: 1. The CDR3 reads CSAGDSYGYTF. The CDR3 nucleotides read TGCAGTGCTGGGGACAGCTATGGCTACACCTTC.

The chain carries TRBV18 and TRBJ1-4; the D is unclear. CDR3 length: 15 amino acids. Trimming took 4 bases from V and 0 from J, leaving 9 bases between them. The germline CDR1 and CDR2 sequences are KGHSH and LQKENI. The CDR3 is CASSHTQSTNEKLFF. As DNA, the CDR3 is TGTGCCAGCTCACATACACAGTCAACTAATGAAAAACTGTTTTTT. The full variable domain, with the rest looked up from reference TRBV18 and TRBJ1-4, is NAGVMQNPRHLVRRRGQEARLRCSPMKGHSHVYWYRQLPEEGLKFMVYLQKENIIDESGMPKERFSAEFPKEGPSILRIQQVVRGDSAAYFCASSHTQSTNEKLFFGSGTQLSVL.

This clone occurred once. The chain is built from TRBV5-4 and TRBJ1-6; the match to TRBD1 covers 9 bases. This CDR3 has 14 residues. Looked up from germline, CDR1 is SGHNT and CDR2 is YYREEE (reference sequence). The J segment lost 7 bases and the V segment lost 3 bases, leaving 2 bases of the junction unmatched. The CDR3: CASSWDRANSPLHF. The CDR3 coding sequence is TGTGCCAGCAGCTGGGACAGGGCGAATTCACCCCTCCACTTT.

The chain combines TRBV5-1 with TRBJ1-2; D uncertain. V was cut by 4 bases and J by 8 bases, with 12 bases left in between. This CDR3 region has 12 residues. CDR1 is SGHRS, CDR2 YFSETQ, per germline. As DNA, the CDR3 is TGCGCCAGCAGCCCCCGGGCGGGGGGCTACACCTTC. It specifies CASSPRAGGYTF.